Listed below are T cell receptor beta chains from one sample, sequenced in a study of regulatory T cells in long-lasting Graves disease. MiXCR was run by TCRdb on the multiplex PCR reads, yielding one entry per CDR3 protein. Here the sample spans 560,000 or so distinct CDR3 sequences, 15% to 20% being singletons. This same sample was also taken into another study, of T cells in Graves' hyperthyroidism and ophthalmopathy.

The source material was peripheral blood mononuclear cells (PBMCs), sampled at new diagnosis, from a patient treated with antithyroid drugs. The receptors were sampled from a man aged 18 to 29 with Graves disease. CDR3s include the opening cysteine and the closing phenylalanine or tryptophan. The order of the fields is J gene, D gene, clone size, V gene, CDR3 DNA, CDR3 protein. A D gene is named only where the DNA matches it firmly. The size field is filled for only some rows; it gives once, few, many or a size class.

J gene: TRBJ1-5; D gene: TRBD1; clone size: few; V gene: TRBV19; CDR3 DNA: TGTGCCAGTAGTAAGCTGGAGGGGGCTAGGACCCAGCATTTT; CDR3 protein: CASSKLEGARTQHF
J gene: TRBJ2-7; D gene: TRBD2; clone size: many; V gene: TRBV6-2/TRBV6-3; CDR3 DNA: TGTGCCAGCAGTTATACGGGACTAGCGGGACAACAGTACTTC; CDR3 protein: CASSYTGLAGQQYF
J gene: TRBJ2-7; D gene: .; clone size: .; V gene: TRBV7-8; CDR3 DNA: TGTGCCAGCAGCTTATTAGCCGAGTGGGAGCAGTACTTC; CDR3 protein: CASSLLAEWEQYF
J gene: TRBJ2-3; D gene: .; clone size: many; V gene: TRBV20-1; CDR3 DNA: TGCAGTGCTAGAGATACGTTTAGGGGCACAGATACGCAGTATTTT; CDR3 protein: CSARDTFRGTDTQYF
J gene: TRBJ1-1; D gene: .; clone size: many; V gene: TRBV6-5; CDR3 DNA: TGTGCCAGCAGTTACGGTCGGTGGGGAGTGAACACTGAAGCTTTCTTT; CDR3 protein: CASSYGRWGVNTEAFF
J gene: TRBJ1-5; D gene: .; clone size: .; V gene: TRBV3-1; CDR3 DNA: TGTGCCAGCAGCCAAGGTCCGGCGTCTAATCAGCCCCAGCATTTT; CDR3 protein: CASSQGPASNQPQHF
J gene: TRBJ1-2; D gene: .; clone size: .; V gene: TRBV19; CDR3 DNA: TGTGCCTCCTACCTAGGAGGGGACTATGGCTACACCTTC; CDR3 protein: CASYLGGDYGYTF
J gene: TRBJ1-1; D gene: .; clone size: .; V gene: TRBV20-1; CDR3 DNA: TGCAGTGCTCAGGACCTCCCAGGCGCTGAAGCTTTCTTT; CDR3 protein: CSAQDLPGAEAFF
J gene: TRBJ2-1; D gene: TRBD2; clone size: many; V gene: TRBV20-1; CDR3 DNA: TGCAGTGCTAGAGATCAGCGGGGGCCCTACAATGAGCAGTTCTTC; CDR3 protein: CSARDQRGPYNEQFF
J gene: TRBJ2-2; D gene: .; clone size: many; V gene: TRBV28; CDR3 DNA: TGTGCCAGCAGTTTAATCTTGGCAGGTGATAGCACCGGGGAGCTGTTTTTT; CDR3 protein: CASSLILAGDSTGELFF
J gene: TRBJ1-1; D gene: .; clone size: few; V gene: TRBV7-9; CDR3 DNA: TGTGCCAGCAGCTTCGGGACCTCTATTAGGGAAGCTTTCTTT; CDR3 protein: CASSFGTSIREAFF
J gene: TRBJ1-1; D gene: .; clone size: many; V gene: TRBV5-1; CDR3 DNA: TGCGCCAGCAGCTTCAGGGGCCCTGCCACTGAAGCTTTCTTT; CDR3 protein: CASSFRGPATEAFF
J gene: TRBJ1-6; D gene: .; clone size: .; V gene: TRBV28; CDR3 DNA: TGTGCCAGCGCTACCTTACAGGGTGGGATTCATAATTCACCCCTCCACTTT; CDR3 protein: CASATLQGGIHNSPLHF
J gene: TRBJ2-3; D gene: .; clone size: many; V gene: TRBV3-1; CDR3 DNA: TGTGCCAGCAGCCAAGCTGGAGACTATCCAGATACGCAGTATTTT; CDR3 protein: CASSQAGDYPDTQYF
J gene: TRBJ2-5; D gene: .; clone size: .; V gene: TRBV30; CDR3 DNA: TGTGCCTGGACCTCATTAGACAGGCGAGAGACCCAGTACTTC; CDR3 protein: CAWTSLDRRETQYF
J gene: TRBJ2-1; D gene: .; clone size: .; V gene: TRBV19; CDR3 DNA: TGTGCCAGTAGTATAAACGGGGGCTCCTACAATGAGCAGTTCTTC; CDR3 protein: CASSINGGSYNEQFF
J gene: TRBJ2-7; D gene: TRBD2; clone size: many; V gene: TRBV20-1; CDR3 DNA: TGCAGTGCTAGTAGCGGGAGTCGCATGGGGGAGCAGTACTTC; CDR3 protein: CSASSGSRMGEQYF
J gene: TRBJ2-1; D gene: TRBD2; clone size: .; V gene: TRBV20-1; CDR3 DNA: TGCAGTGCTAGATACCCGGGACTAGCTGCGAACAATGAGCAGTTCTTC; CDR3 protein: CSARYPGLAANNEQFF
J gene: TRBJ2-2; D gene: .; clone size: few; V gene: TRBV6-2/TRBV6-3; CDR3 DNA: TGTGCCAGCAGGGAGACAGGTGCCACCGGGGAGCTGTTTTTT; CDR3 protein: CASRETGATGELFF
J gene: TRBJ1-2; D gene: TRBD1; clone size: many; V gene: TRBV7-9; CDR3 DNA: TGTGCCAGCAGCTCGACAGGGTACCGGGACTATGGCTACACCTTC; CDR3 protein: CASSSTGYRDYGYTF